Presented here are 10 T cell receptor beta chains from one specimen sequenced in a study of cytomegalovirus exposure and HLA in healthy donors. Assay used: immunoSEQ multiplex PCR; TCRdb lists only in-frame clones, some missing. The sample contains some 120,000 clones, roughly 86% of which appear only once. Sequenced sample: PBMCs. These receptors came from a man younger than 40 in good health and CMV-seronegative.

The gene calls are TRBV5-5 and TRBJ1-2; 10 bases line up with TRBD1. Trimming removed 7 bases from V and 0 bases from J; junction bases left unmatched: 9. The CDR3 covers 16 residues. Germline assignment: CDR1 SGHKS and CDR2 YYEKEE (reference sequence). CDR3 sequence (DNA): TGTGCCAGCCTGGGGGACAGGGGCACGACTAACTATGGCTACACCTTC. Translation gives CASLGDRGTTNYGYTF.

Here the CDR3 reads CASSLVEGDRGRRGYTF. For the CDR3, the DNA is TGTGCCAGCAGCTTAGTAGAAGGGGACAGGGGGAGACGGGGCTACACCTTC. The chain employs TRBV11-2 and TRBJ1-2, with TRBD1 identical over 11 bases. The germline V gene encodes CDR1 SGHAT and CDR2 FQNNGV. With 1 base clipped from V and 8 bases from J, the junction kept 12 bases outside the gene matches. The CDR3 spans 17 residues.

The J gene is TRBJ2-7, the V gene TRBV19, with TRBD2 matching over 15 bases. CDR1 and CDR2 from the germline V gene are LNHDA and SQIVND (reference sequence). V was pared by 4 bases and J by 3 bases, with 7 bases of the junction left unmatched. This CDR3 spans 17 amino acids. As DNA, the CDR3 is TGTGCCAGTAGTACAGCCGGACTAGCGGGAGGGTACTACGAGCAGTACTTC. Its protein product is CASSTAGLAGGYYEQYF.

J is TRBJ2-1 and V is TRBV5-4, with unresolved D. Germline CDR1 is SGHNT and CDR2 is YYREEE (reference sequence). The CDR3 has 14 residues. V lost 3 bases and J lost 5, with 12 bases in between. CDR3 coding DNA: TGTGCCAGCAGCTCCCCAAGCCGAGACAATGAGCAGTTCTTC. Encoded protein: CASSSPSRDNEQFF.

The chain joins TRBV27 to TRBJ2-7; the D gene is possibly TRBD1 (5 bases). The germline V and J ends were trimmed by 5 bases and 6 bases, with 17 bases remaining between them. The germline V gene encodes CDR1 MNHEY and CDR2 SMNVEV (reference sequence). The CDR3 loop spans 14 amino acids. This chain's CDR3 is CASSGNSGASEQYF. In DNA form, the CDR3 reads TGTGCCAGCAGTGGCAACAGTGGGGCGTCCGAGCAGTACTTC.

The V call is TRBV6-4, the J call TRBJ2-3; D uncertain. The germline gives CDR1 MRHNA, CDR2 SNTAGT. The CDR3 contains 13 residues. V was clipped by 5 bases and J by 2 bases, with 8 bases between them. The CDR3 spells CASSWQDTDTQYF. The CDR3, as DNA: TGTGCCAGCAGTTGGCAGGACACAGATACGCAGTATTTT.

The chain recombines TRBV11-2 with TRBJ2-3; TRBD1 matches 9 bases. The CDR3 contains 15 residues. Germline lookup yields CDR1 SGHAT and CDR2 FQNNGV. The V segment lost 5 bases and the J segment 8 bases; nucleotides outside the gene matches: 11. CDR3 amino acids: CASSASGTGFVTQYF. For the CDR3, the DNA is TGTGCCAGCAGCGCATCCGGGACAGGGTTCGTTACGCAGTATTTT.

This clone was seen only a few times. Here the CDR3 reads CASSAREIVYEQYF. CDR3 nucleotides: TGTGCCAGCAGTGCCCGGGAGATTGTCTACGAGCAGTACTTC. The chain combines TRBV27 with TRBJ2-7; TRBD2 might be the D (6 bases). V was trimmed by 5 bases and J by 3 bases, leaving 14 bases between them. Germline V gene lookup returns CDR1 MNHEY and CDR2 SMNVEV (reference sequence). The CDR3 contains 14 residues.

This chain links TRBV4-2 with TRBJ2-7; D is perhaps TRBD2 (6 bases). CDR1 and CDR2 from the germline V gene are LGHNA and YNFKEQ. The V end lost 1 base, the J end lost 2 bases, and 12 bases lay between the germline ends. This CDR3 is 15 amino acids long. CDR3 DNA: TGTGCCAGCAGCCAAGTTGGCGGGGCACCCTACGAGCAGTACTTC. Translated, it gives CASSQVGGAPYEQYF.

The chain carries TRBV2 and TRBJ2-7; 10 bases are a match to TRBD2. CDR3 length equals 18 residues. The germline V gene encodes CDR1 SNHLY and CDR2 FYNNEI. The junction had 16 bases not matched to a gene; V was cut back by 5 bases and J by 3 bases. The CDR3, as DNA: TGTGCCAGCAGTTTCTTCATAGGGACTAGCGCCCTATACTACGAGCAGTACTTC. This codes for CASSFFIGTSALYYEQYF. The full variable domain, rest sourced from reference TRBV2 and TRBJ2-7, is EPEVTQTPSHQVTQMGQEVILRCVPISNHLYFYWYRQILGQKVEFLVSFYNNEISEKSEIFDDQFSVERPDGSNFTLKIRSTKLEDSAMYFCASSFFIGTSALYYEQYFGPGTRLTVT.